Listed below are T cell receptor beta chains from one sample, sequenced in a study of memory CD4+ T cells and cytomegalovirus serostatus. The assay was immunoSEQ multiplex PCR, and TCRdb's table has in-frame clones only and misses some. The repertoire has 50,000 to 55,000 clones, about 78% of them found once; the top ten carry about 0.8%. Sequenced input: memory CD4+ T cells from blood. The receptor set was obtained from an adult in good health and CMV-seronegative. CDR3s include the opening cysteine and the closing phenylalanine or tryptophan.

V | CDR3
TRBV27 | CASSIGFSYEQYF
TRBV7-3 | CASSSGGGSNEQYF
TRBV19 | CASNWGQGYQPQHF
TRBV28 | CASSSASGVNEQFF
TRBV27 | CASSFEVLAVQEHQPQHF
TRBV5-4 | CASSLGGTAAINYGYTF
TRBV15 | CATSRDPDRTNTEAFF
TRBV6-1 | CASSDPWTANSPLHF
TRBV11-3 | CASSQDGPNTEAFF
TRBV5-1 | CASSFGPQNTEAFF
TRBV6-5 | CASRSQGMNTEAFF
TRBV7-8 | CASSLASSTYGYTF
TRBV19 | CASTASAWGNSPLHF
TRBV5-1 | CASSLDLGNGNTIYF
TRBV6-1 | CASFPGGYGYTF
TRBV14 | CASSHIDREGYGYTF
TRBV18 | CASSPLHFEKLFF
TRBV5-6 | CASSLISRTDTQYF
TRBV2 | CASTWTGGNTDTQYF
TRBV4-2 | CASSQGQGGGADTQYF
TRBV5-1 | CASSLDVGRNTEAFF
TRBV7-9 | CASSLMSLRFNHTDTQYF
TRBV5-4 | CASSLGVAGDNEQFF
TRBV18 | CASSPMTGASGNTIYF
TRBV15 | CATSSPGLSRDDTQYF
TRBV6-4 | CASSRDGNEYYGYTF
TRBV28 | CASSLTLPGGGQNTGELFF
TRBV10-3 | CAISEVQGGGNEQFF
TRBV7-2 | CASSRGTSGGALETQYF
TRBV2 | CASKGSFSYEQYF
TRBV6-1 | CASSFLDYGYTF
TRBV13 | CASSRAGTGGTEAFF
TRBV28 | CASSVPGGHTDTQYF
TRBV30 | CAWSVWGAPGETQYF
TRBV5-1 | CASSGSSSYNSPLHF
TRBV7-2 | CASSLRSTYSGANVLTF
TRBV29-1 | CSVDNPGGLYNEQFF
TRBV19 | CASSISGDEQYF
TRBV7-9 | CASSLGYGGVYEQYF
TRBV27 | CASSLQGRGYGYTF
TRBV5-4 | CASSRGTEVEETQYF
TRBV7-2 | CASSRTGGISGNTIYF
TRBV30 | CAWSLGTNEKLFF
TRBV28 | CASLALGFQPQHF
TRBV2 | CASSVINWGAFF
TRBV4-3 | CASSQDRVPEAFF
TRBV7-3 | CASSPFPRAGRANTEAFF
TRBV4-2 | CASSRDPRQGASGYTF
TRBV10-3 | CAIRDNNEQFF
TRBV4-1 | CASSHFGLAGSSYEQYF
TRBV7-8 | CASSQEREKRYF
TRBV10-3 | CASRQTTLYGYTF
TRBV27 | CASSSQGWVGYTF
TRBV5-1 | CASSAGLAGIPNSYNEQFF
TRBV28 | CASTSTDNYGYTF
TRBV2 | CASNGVPDTEAFF
TRBV7-6 | CASSANRLGETQYF